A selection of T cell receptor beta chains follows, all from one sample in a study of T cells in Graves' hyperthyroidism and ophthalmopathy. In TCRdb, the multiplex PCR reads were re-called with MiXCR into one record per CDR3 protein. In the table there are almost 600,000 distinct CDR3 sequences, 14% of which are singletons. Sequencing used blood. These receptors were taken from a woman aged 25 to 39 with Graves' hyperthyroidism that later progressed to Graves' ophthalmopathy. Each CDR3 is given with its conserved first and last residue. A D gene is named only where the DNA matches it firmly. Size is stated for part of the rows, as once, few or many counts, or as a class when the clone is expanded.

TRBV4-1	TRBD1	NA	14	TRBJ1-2	TGCGCCAGCAGCCAATCCGACAGGGACGGTGGCTACACCTTC	CASSQSDRDGGYTF
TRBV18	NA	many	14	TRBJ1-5	TGTGCCAGCTCACCAGAACAGGGCTACCAGCCCCAGCATTTT	CASSPEQGYQPQHF
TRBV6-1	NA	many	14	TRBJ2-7	TGTGCCAGCAGTAATCGCTCTCCCATCTACGAGCAGTACTTC	CASSNRSPIYEQYF
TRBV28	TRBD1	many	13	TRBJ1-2	TGTGCCAGCAGTTACAGGGGGCGGGAAGGCTACACCTTC	CASSYRGREGYTF
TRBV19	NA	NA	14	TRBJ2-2	TGTGCCAGTAGTAGGTCGCCGAGAGACGGGGAGCTGTTTTTT	CASSRSPRDGELFF
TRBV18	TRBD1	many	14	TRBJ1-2	TGTGCCAGCTCACCCCCTGACAGGGTAGGAGGCTACACCTTC	CASSPPDRVGGYTF
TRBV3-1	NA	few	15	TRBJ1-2	TGTGCCAGCAGCCAAACTCTTCTCACGAACTATGGCTACACCTTC	CASSQTLLTNYGYTF
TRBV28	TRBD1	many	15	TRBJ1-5	TGTGCCAGCAGTACTCCACAGGGGGCGGGACAGCCCCAGCATTTT	CASSTPQGAGQPQHF
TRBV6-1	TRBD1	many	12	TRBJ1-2	TGTGCCAGCGGACAGGGGAGGGGGGGCTACACCTTC	CASGQGRGGYTF
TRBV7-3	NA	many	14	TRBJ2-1	TGTGCCAGCAGCTCCGTAGGCTCCTACAATGAGCAGTTCTTC	CASSSVGSYNEQFF
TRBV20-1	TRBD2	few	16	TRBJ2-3	TGCAGTGCTAGGGAGCGGGAGGGCCTAAGCACAGATACGCAGTATTTT	CSAREREGLSTDTQYF
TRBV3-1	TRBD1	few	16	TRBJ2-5	TGTGCCAGCAGCCAAGCGGACAGGCTGGACCAAGAGACCCAGTACTTC	CASSQADRLDQETQYF
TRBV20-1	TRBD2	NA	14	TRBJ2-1	TGCAGTGCCCCGGGACTAGCGCTATACAATGAGCAGTTCTTC	CSAPGLALYNEQFF
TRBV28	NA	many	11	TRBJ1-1	TGTGGGACGTCTACTAACACTGAAGCTTTCTTT	CGTSTNTEAFF
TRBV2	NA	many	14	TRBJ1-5	TGTGCCAGCAGCTCGCAGGGGAGCAATCAGCCCCAGCATTTT	CASSSQGSNQPQHF
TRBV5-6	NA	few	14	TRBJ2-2	TGTGCCAGCAGTCTCCCTTCACTCACCGGGGAGCTGTTTTTT	CASSLPSLTGELFF
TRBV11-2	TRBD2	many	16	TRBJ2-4	TGTGCCAGCAGCTCCACGGGACTAGCGGGAGGAAACATTCAGTACTTC	CASSSTGLAGGNIQYF
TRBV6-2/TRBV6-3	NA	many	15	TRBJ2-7	TGTGCCAGCAGCTCGGGCAGGGGTAAGGTAGCCGAGCAGTACTTC	CASSSGRGKVAEQYF
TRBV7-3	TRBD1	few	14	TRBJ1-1	TGTGCCAGCAGCTTACAGGGGGGCTCACCCGAAGCTTTCTTT	CASSLQGGSPEAFF
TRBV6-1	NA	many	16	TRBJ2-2	TGTGCCAGCAGTGGATCAGGGGTCTGGAACACCGGGGAGCTGTTTTTT	CASSGSGVWNTGELFF
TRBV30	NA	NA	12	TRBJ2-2	TGTGCCTGGAGTTACTTTGGGACCGAGCTGTTTTTT	CAWSYFGTELFF
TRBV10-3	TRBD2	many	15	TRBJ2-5	TGTGCCATCAGTGGACTAGCCGCTGATCAAGAGACCCAGTACTTC	CAISGLAADQETQYF